The 19 T cell receptor beta chains given below trace back to one sample, sequenced in a study of Tregs in tolerant kidney transplant recipients. TCRdb's table, derived via immunoSEQ multiplex PCR, lists solely in-frame clones and lacks some. The table has about 69,000 clones, roughly 89% seen once. The starting material was CD4+ T cells from blood, obtained before the transplant. Source of these receptors: a human donor who received a combined kidney and bone marrow transplant.

The chain combines TRBV27 with TRBJ1-5; 9 positions agree with TRBD1. The CDR3 is made up of 15 amino acids. V lost 4 bases and J lost 4; bases outside the gene matches: 5. CDR1 is MNHEY, CDR2 SMNVEV, per germline (reference sequence). The chain's CDR3 is CASSSQGARNQPQHF. The CDR3 nucleotides read TGTGCCAGCAGTTCACAGGGGGCGCGTAATCAGCCCCAGCATTTT.

The chain carries TRBV18 and TRBJ1-5, with a tentative D call TRBD1 (6 bases). In germline, CDR1 is KGHSH, CDR2 LQKENI. V was trimmed by 0 bases and J by 2 bases, leaving 8 bases between them. This CDR3 comprises 15 residues. CDR3 loop: CASSPPGAGNQPQHF. In DNA, the CDR3 is TGTGCCAGCTCACCACCGGGGGCAGGCAATCAGCCCCAGCATTTT. The full variable domain, its missing parts supplied by reference TRBV18 and TRBJ1-5, is NAGVMQNPRHLVRRRGQEARLRCSPMKGHSHVYWYRQLPEEGLKFMVYLQKENIIDESGMPKERFSAEFPKEGPSILRIQQVVRGDSAAYFCASSPPGAGNQPQHFGDGTRLSIL.

This clone appeared once. This chain links TRBV28 with TRBJ2-3, with 7 positions matching TRBD2. The CDR3 totals 15 residues. The germline V gene has CDR1 MDHEN and CDR2 SYDVKM. Losses at the gene ends were 3 bases for V and 6 bases for J; bases not matched to a gene: 9. CDR3 DNA sequence: TGTGCCAGCAGTTTGGGAGGGTCCTCACGGGATACGCAGTATTTT. Residues: CASSLGGSSRDTQYF. Filled out from reference TRBV28 and TRBJ2-3, the complete variable domain reads DVKVTQSSRYLVKRTGEKVFLECVQDMDHENMFWYRQDPGLGLRLIYFSYDVKMKEKGDIPEGYSVSREKKERFSLILESASTNQTSMYLCASSLGGSSRDTQYFGPGTRLTVL.

The J gene is TRBJ2-7, the V gene TRBV7-8, with D tentatively TRBD2 (6 bases). Deletions cut 1 base from V and 2 bases from J, with 9 bases between. Germline-derived CDR1 and CDR2 are SGHVS and FQNEAQ. The length of the CDR3 is 14 residues. CDR3 in DNA: TGTGCCAGCAGCTTAGAGGGACTTGCCTACGAGCAGTACTTC. It yields the protein CASSLEGLAYEQYF. Complete variable domain (other parts from reference TRBV7-8 and TRBJ2-7): GAGVSQSPRYKVAKRGQDVALRCDPISGHVSLFWYQQALGQGPEFLTYFQNEAQLDKSGLPSDRFFAERPEGSVSTLKIQRTQQEDSAVYLCASSLEGLAYEQYFGPGTRLTVT.

This clone was seen only a few times. The rearrangement links TRBV28 to TRBJ2-1, with D hard to call. CDR3 size: 15 residues. In germline, CDR1 is MDHEN, CDR2 SYDVKM. Trimming took off 2 bases at V and 2 bases at J, with 10 bases between the two ends. Here the CDR3 reads CASSLPGSTYNEQFF. Written as DNA, the CDR3 is TGTGCCAGCAGTTTACCCGGGTCCACCTACAATGAGCAGTTCTTC.

The count of this clone is one. V gene TRBV4-3 combines with J gene TRBJ2-7; 7 bases line up with TRBD2. CDR1 and CDR2 (germline): LGHNA, YSLEER. V was pared by 0 bases and J by 3 bases, with 8 bases of the junction left unmatched. The CDR3 extends over 16 amino acids. The CDR3 region is CASSQDSSGAVYEQYF. CDR3 coding DNA: TGCGCCAGCAGCCAAGATTCGAGCGGGGCGGTCTACGAGCAGTACTTC.

The chain carries TRBV9 and TRBJ2-1; no reliable D call. This CDR3 is 11 amino acids long. Per germline, CDR1 SGDLS and CDR2 YYNGEE. The germline V and J ends were trimmed by 4 bases and 6 bases, with 5 bases remaining between them. The CDR3 region is CASSRSNEQFF. In nucleotides, the CDR3 is TGTGCCAGCAGCCGGAGCAATGAGCAGTTCTTC.

The V gene is TRBV6-1, the J gene TRBJ2-2, with 10 nucleotides matching TRBD2. The J segment lost 4 bases and the V segment lost 2 bases, leaving 10 bases of the junction unmatched. Germline CDR1 is MNHNS and CDR2 is SASEGT. The CDR3 has 18 amino acids. The CDR3, as DNA: TGTGCCAGCAGTGAAAGGGCTAGCGGGAGTTCCGGCACCGGGGAGCTGTTTTTT. Its protein is CASSERASGSSGTGELFF.

The V and J genes are TRBV18 and TRBJ2-7; the match to TRBD1 covers 9 bases. Germline assignment: CDR1 KGHSH and CDR2 LQKENI. Trimming removed 5 bases from V and 3 bases from J; junction bases left unmatched: 20. The CDR3 totals 19 residues. The CDR3 region has the DNA TGTGCCAGCTCAGATTCCGGGACAGGGTCTTTTGGGACCCTCTACGAGCAGTACTTC. Its protein product is CASSDSGTGSFGTLYEQYF.

The chain has TRBV7-2 and TRBJ2-1; D is perhaps TRBD2 (6 bases). Trimming pared 5 bases from V and 3 bases from J, leaving 14 bases between. This CDR3 is built from 15 residues. Germline assignment: CDR1 SGHTA and CDR2 FQGNSA. The CDR3 protein is CASSRTGTGYNEQFF. CDR3 nucleotide sequence: TGTGCCAGCAGCCGCACCGGGACTGGCTACAATGAGCAGTTCTTC.

This rearrangement joins TRBV28 to TRBJ2-7; D is undetermined. CDR1 and CDR2 (germline): MDHEN, SYDVKM. The V end was cut by 4 bases, the J end by 0 bases, with 16 bases between. This CDR3 is built from 16 residues. CDR3 in amino acids: CASSSPASRVSYEQYF. Here the CDR3 DNA reads TGTGCCAGCAGTTCCCCAGCTAGTCGCGTCTCCTACGAGCAGTACTTC.

The genes are TRBV2 and TRBJ2-1, with D uncertain. CDR3 length equals 13 residues. V shed 6 bases and J shed 5 bases, with 11 bases lying between them. The germline V gene encodes CDR1 SNHLY and CDR2 FYNNEI. The CDR3 region has the DNA TGTGCCAGCAGGAAAATTGGAGACAATGAGCAGTTCTTC. Its translation is CASRKIGDNEQFF. Drawing the rest from reference TRBV2 and TRBJ2-1, the complete variable domain is EPEVTQTPSHQVTQMGQEVILRCVPISNHLYFYWYRQILGQKVEFLVSFYNNEISEKSEIFDDQFSVERPDGSNFTLKIRSTKLEDSAMYFCASRKIGDNEQFFGPGTRLTVL.

The V and J genes are TRBV9 and TRBJ1-1, with 8 bases matching TRBD1. CDR1 is SGDLS, CDR2 YYNGEE, per germline. The ends lost 4 bases at V and 5 bases at J; junction bases unmatched: 7. The CDR3 contains 14 residues. The CDR3 coding sequence is TGTGCCAGCAGCTCCGGGCAGGGGGCGACTGAAGCTTTCTTT. Encoded protein: CASSSGQGATEAFF.

The chain combines TRBV11-1 with TRBJ1-1; D call uncertain. The CDR3 runs 14 residues. Trimming shortened V by 0 bases and J by 4 bases, and 9 bases separated the two germline ends. Germline loops: CDR1 SGHAT, CDR2 FQDESV (reference sequence). As DNA, the CDR3 is TGTGCCAGCAGCTTAGCGCAACACACCACTGAAGCTTTCTTT. It translates to CASSLAQHTTEAFF.

The rearrangement uses TRBV6-5 and TRBJ2-7; tentative D call: TRBD1 (6 bases). Between the trimmed V and J ends, which lost 6 bases and 0 bases, there was a span of 15 bases. Germline CDR1 reads MNHEY; CDR2 reads SVGAGI. CDR3 length: 15 amino acids. The CDR3 here is CASSLQGRGSYEQYF. CDR3 in DNA: TGTGCCAGCAGCCTACAGGGTAGGGGCTCCTACGAGCAGTACTTC.

The rearrangement uses TRBV27 and TRBJ2-1; 8 nucleotides line up with TRBD1. The germline gives CDR1 MNHEY, CDR2 SMNVEV (reference sequence). The CDR3 consists of 14 residues. With V trimmed by 4 bases and J by 5 bases, 4 bases remained unmatched. CDR3 DNA sequence: TGTGCCAGCAGTTCGGACAGGGCCGACAATGAGCAGTTCTTC. Its protein is CASSSDRADNEQFF.

In this sample, this clone turned up a few times. This chain connects TRBV11-3 to TRBJ2-2; perhaps TRBD1 as D (8 bases). The CDR3 sequence is 13 residues long. Trimming cost V 6 bases and J 7 bases, with 12 bases left between them. The germline CDR1 and CDR2 sequences are SGHNT and YENEEA. CDR3 loop: CASSNRGGGELFF. The CDR3 nucleotides read TGTGCCAGCAGTAACAGGGGGGGCGGGGAGCTGTTTTTT. Full variable domain (rest looked up from reference TRBV11-3 and TRBJ2-2): EAGVVQSPRYKIIEKKQPVAFWCNPISGHNTLYWYLQNLGQGPELLIRYENEEAVDDSQLPKDRFSAERLKGVDSTLKIQPAELGDSAVYLCASSNRGGGELFFGEGSRLTVL.

CDR3 amino acids: CASSLAGQQETQYF. The CDR3 nucleotides are TGTGCCAGCAGCTTAGCGGGACAGCAAGAGACCCAGTACTTC. The gene calls are TRBV7-2 and TRBJ2-5, with 7 bases aligning to TRBD1. This CDR3 is 14 amino acids long. The V gene's germline CDR1 is SGHTA and CDR2 FQGNSA. After removal of 0 bases from V and 2 bases from J, the junction contained 0 bases not matched to a gene. Together with reference TRBV7-2 and TRBJ2-5, the CDR3 gives the full variable domain: GAGVSQSPSNKVTEKGKDVELRCDPISGHTALYWYRQSLGQGLEFLIYFQGNSAPDKSGLPSDRFSAERTGGSVSTLTIQRTQQEDSAVYLCASSLAGQQETQYFGPGTRLLVL.

The CDR3, as DNA: TGTGCCAGCGGCCGGGGAACTGGAAACACCATATATTTT. Amino acid sequence: CASGRGTGNTIYF. V usage is TRBV7-9 and J usage is TRBJ1-3; no reliable D call. The CDR3 extends over 13 amino acids. V lost 8 bases, J lost 2 bases, and 10 bases lay in between. Germline CDR1 and CDR2: SEHNR and FQNEAQ (reference sequence).